This T cell receptor beta chain stems from a study of OX40 agonist ivuxolimab in advanced cancers. For context, the study as a whole: The costimulatory receptor OX40 (CD134) was targeted by ivuxolimab, a fully human IgG2 agonistic monoclonal antibody. Partial responses occurred in three dose-escalation patients: two with cutaneous melanoma and one with hepatocellular carcinoma. Peripheral TCRbeta sequencing was intended to test whether TCR sequence diversity was altered and clonal T-cell expansion was caused by ivuxolimab. The paper describes the monotherapy dose-escalation part (N of about 47 patients) of the phase I trial of ivuxolimab. The dose-escalation cohort was about 83% male with a mean age of about 60 years, ranging from 23 to 79. Among the roughly 50 dose-escalation patients, about 20 had hepatocellular carcinoma, approximately 15 melanoma, 9 renal cell carcinoma and 9 head and neck cancer. Prior anti-PD-1, anti-PD-L1 or anti-CTLA-4 therapy was permitted, and checkpoint inhibitors had been received by approximately 39% of dose-escalation patients. Intravenous ivuxolimab was administered to patients every 2 weeks at six dose levels: 0.01, 0.1, 0.3, 1.5, 3 and 10 mg/kg.

For sequencing of the TCRbeta CDR3 region, genomic DNA was extracted from the sorted cells. The immunoSEQ Assay was used to sequence the TCRbeta CDR3 regions. The immuneACCESS repertoire file appears here via TCRdb, limited to in-frame rearrangements. These files lack a portion of the clones; in checked studies, under half of the deficit traces to unresolved V genes, and the cause of the others is not known. Recorded for this sample are about 99,000 clones; around 94% of them occurred a single time. The ten biggest clones cover less than 0.2% of the sample. The trial excluded patients who had a history of autoimmune disease or who were on systemic immunosuppression. Peripheral blood for TCR sequencing was collected from all dose cohorts at baseline, on cycle 4 day 1, and on cycle 7 day 1. Samples were obtained from an open-label, multicenter, first-in-human phase I dose-escalation trial of ivuxolimab. Adults with locally advanced or metastatic melanoma, renal cell carcinoma, hepatocellular carcinoma or head and neck squamous cell carcinoma were enrolled in the trial. Before TCR sequencing, CD4+ T cells and CD8+ T cells were sorted from peripheral blood as separate populations.

CDR1 and CDR2 were assigned from the germline V gene (reference sequence) as LNHDA and SQIVND. The V end loses 8 bases and the J end loses 6 bases, and a stretch of 14 bases separates them. Reading from cysteine to phenylalanine, the CDR3 counts 13 amino acids. This entry keeps only the CDR3 DNA: 39 bases, framed from base 1. What the work shows at the level of the full study, not this receptor alone: Low levels of normalized T-cell clonal expansion were also shown by some nonresponding patients. After ivuxolimab, expanded clones were on average more numerous among CD8+ T cells than among CD4+ T cells. The antigen specificity of the peripheral T cells that underwent clonal expansion was not determined. At doses of 0.1 to 3.0 mg/kg, clonal expansion of both CD4+ and CD8+ T cells in blood was seen between baseline and week 6. In the 0.1-3.0 mg/kg groups, partial responders were among the patients with the lowest normalized peripheral clonal expansion, particularly in CD8+ T cells.

In the case of this clone: The antigen it binds to is not known. No base quality information exists; no much larger clone differs at one position. The same CDR3 arises from other DNA sequences in this sample as well.

This sequence was found in an adult with an advanced solid tumor such as melanoma, head and neck, liver or kidney cancer. The sample in question was CD4+ or CD8+ T cells sorted from blood, obtained in a trial of the OX40 agonist ivuxolimab. The sequence is built from TRBV19 and TRBJ2-1, with TRBD2 perhaps the D gene, on 5 matching bases. The CDR3: CASRRGSLNEQFF. The DNA sequence is TGTGCCAGTCGCCGGGGATCCCTCAATGAGCAGTTCTTC.